What follows are 29 T cell receptor beta chains derived from one specimen sequenced in a study of cytotoxic CD8 clonotypes in ibrutinib-treated CLL. Profiling relied on immunoSEQ multiplex PCR, and the TCRdb table lists in-frame clones only, not all of them. The sample has approximately 84,000 clones, about four fifths seen once. Sequences were derived from PBMCs, sampled after 12 months of ibrutinib treatment. These receptors were taken from a human donor with chronic lymphocytic leukemia.

The chain joins TRBV7-3 to TRBJ2-7; 8 bases fit TRBD1. CDR3 length equals 14 residues. From germline, CDR1 is SGHTA and CDR2 FQGTGA. Trimming at V came to 5 bases and at J to 6 bases, leaving 9 bases not matched to a gene. The CDR3 region is CASSPGQGALEQYF. DNA of the CDR3: TGTGCCAGCAGCCCTGGACAGGGCGCCCTCGAGCAGTACTTC.

V gene TRBV15 combines with J gene TRBJ2-5; D assignment may be TRBD1 or TRBD2 (6 bases each). This CDR3 spans 13 amino acids. The ends were cut back, 0 bases at V and 10 bases at J, with 12 bases in the middle. Germline V gene data show CDR1 as LNHNV and CDR2 as YYDKDF (reference sequence). CDR3: CATSRDGGQIQYF. The CDR3 coding sequence is TGTGCCACCAGCAGAGATGGGGGGCAGATCCAGTACTTC.

The chain recombines TRBV4-2 with TRBJ1-4; perhaps TRBD1 as D (6 bases). Trimming took 4 bases from V and 0 from J, leaving 18 bases between them. Germline V lookup: CDR1 LGHNA, CDR2 YNFKEQ. This CDR3 is built from 18 residues. CDR3 sequence: CASSREDRGAATNEKLFF. As DNA, the CDR3 is TGTGCCAGCAGCCGAGAGGACAGAGGGGCTGCAACTAATGAAAAACTGTTTTTT.

V usage is TRBV5-1 and J usage is TRBJ1-2, with D tentatively TRBD1 (6 bases). V was shortened by 4 bases and J by 6 bases, with 25 bases between the two germline ends. This CDR3 contains 17 residues. CDR1 is SGHRS, CDR2 YFSETQ, per germline. The chain's CDR3 is CASSRQGGPGVVDGYTF. The CDR3 region has the DNA TGCGCCAGCAGCCGGCAGGGAGGGCCAGGGGTTGTAGATGGCTACACCTTC.

The genes are TRBV30 and TRBJ1-3, with unresolved D. Trimming removed 6 bases at V and 0 bases at J, with 12 bases between. CDR1 and CDR2 (germline): GTSNPN, SVGIG (reference sequence). The CDR3 contains 14 residues. CDR3 coding DNA: TGTGCCTGCTCGGGGAGGACCTCTGGAAACACCATATATTTT. Encoded protein: CACSGRTSGNTIYF.

The CDR3 spells CASQLAGAYEQYF. The CDR3 coding sequence is TGTGCCAGCCAACTAGCGGGAGCCTACGAGCAGTACTTC. The chain is built from TRBV25-1 and TRBJ2-7; 11 positions match TRBD2. The CDR3 totals 13 residues. The ends lost 8 bases at V and 2 bases at J; junction bases unmatched: 2. Germline V gene sequence: CDR1 MGHDK, CDR2 SYGVNS.

The V and J genes are TRBV10-3 and TRBJ2-1; D is perhaps TRBD1 or TRBD2 (5 bases each). The CDR3 has 14 amino acids. V was clipped by 6 bases and J by 7 bases, with 16 bases between them. Germline V gene data show CDR1 as ENHRY and CDR2 as SYGVKD. In nucleotides, the CDR3 is TGTGCCATCAGCGTCGGGGACCAGAGGAATGAGCAGTTCTTC. Amino acid sequence: CAISVGDQRNEQFF.

The rearrangement links TRBV2 to TRBJ2-5, with 7 bases matching TRBD1. Germline V lookup: CDR1 SNHLY, CDR2 FYNNEI. CDR3 length: 13 residues. The J segment lost 2 bases and the V segment lost 6 bases, leaving 3 bases of the junction unmatched. DNA for the CDR3: TGTGCCAGCAGCGGACAGGCGCAAGAGACCCAGTACTTC. The encoded protein is CASSGQAQETQYF. The full variable domain, with the rest looked up from reference TRBV2 and TRBJ2-5, is EPEVTQTPSHQVTQMGQEVILRCVPISNHLYFYWYRQILGQKVEFLVSFYNNEISEKSEIFDDQFSVERPDGSNFTLKIRSTKLEDSAMYFCASSGQAQETQYFGPGTRLLVL.

The chain joins TRBV19 to TRBJ2-2; the D is unclear. The V end was cut by 3 bases, the J end by 4 bases, with 3 bases between. The CDR3 covers 12 residues. CDR1 and CDR2 (germline): LNHDA, SQIVND (reference sequence). CDR3 amino acids: CASSILTGELFF. The CDR3 DNA reads as TGTGCCAGTAGTATCCTCACCGGGGAGCTGTTTTTT.

This rearrangement joins TRBV6-5 to TRBJ2-5; D remains unclear. The CDR3 is made up of 13 amino acids. Germline CDR1 MNHEY, CDR2 SVGAGI. V was shortened by 6 bases and J by 5 bases, with 13 bases between the two germline ends. The DNA of the CDR3 is TGTGCCAGCAGCCCCCCCGGCGCGGAGACCCAGTACTTC. It yields the protein CASSPPGAETQYF.

This clone was seen at least ten times. V gene TRBV4-2 combines with J gene TRBJ2-1, with TRBD2 matching 11 bases. Germline V lookup: CDR1 LGHNA, CDR2 YNFKEQ. V lost 0 bases and J lost 8; bases outside the gene matches: 6. This CDR3 has 16 amino acids. The CDR3 spells CASSQDPLAGGDEQFF. DNA for the CDR3: TGTGCCAGCAGCCAAGATCCCCTAGCGGGAGGCGATGAGCAGTTCTTC.

This clone was detected only once. The chain couples TRBV9 to TRBJ2-1, with D uncertain. Germline-derived CDR1 and CDR2 are SGDLS and YYNGEE. The CDR3 has 13 residues. The V end lost 0 bases, the J end lost 9 bases, and 10 bases lay between the germline ends. CDR3 residues: CASSVGVAGEQFF. CDR3 nucleotides: TGTGCCAGCAGCGTAGGGGTAGCAGGTGAGCAGTTCTTC.

The chain couples TRBV18 to TRBJ2-5; D tentatively fits TRBD1 or TRBD2 (5 bases each). CDR1 KGHSH and CDR2 LQKENI come from the germline V gene. The CDR3 spans 14 residues. Trimming took 2 bases from V and 5 from J, leaving 12 bases between them. The CDR3 coding sequence is TGTGCCAGCTCACCAGGGACCCCCGGGGAGACCCAGTACTTC. It is translated as CASSPGTPGETQYF.

The V call is TRBV18, the J call TRBJ1-2, with 7 bases fitting TRBD1. CDR3 length: 13 amino acids. Germline lookup yields CDR1 KGHSH and CDR2 LQKENI. The junction had 3 bases not matched to a gene; V was cut back by 6 bases and J by 2 bases. The CDR3 nucleotides read TGTGCCAGCTCTTTGGGACAGAACTATGGCTACACCTTC. Protein: CASSLGQNYGYTF. Full variable domain (remainder filled in from reference TRBV18 and TRBJ1-2): NAGVMQNPRHLVRRRGQEARLRCSPMKGHSHVYWYRQLPEEGLKFMVYLQKENIIDESGMPKERFSAEFPKEGPSILRIQQVVRGDSAAYFCASSLGQNYGYTFGSGTRLTVV.

V is TRBV28 and J is TRBJ1-1; no reliable D call. Germline V lookup: CDR1 MDHEN, CDR2 SYDVKM. The V end was cut by 7 bases, the J end by 0 bases, with 12 bases between. The CDR3 sequence is 14 residues long. CDR3: CASKAHSMNTEAFF. The CDR3, as DNA: TGTGCCAGCAAAGCCCACTCAATGAACACTGAAGCTTTCTTT.

The chain combines TRBV25-1 with TRBJ2-3; D is perhaps TRBD2 (5 bases). V shed 3 bases and J shed 6 bases, with 10 bases lying between them. Germline lookup yields CDR1 MGHDK and CDR2 SYGVNS. The CDR3 is 13 residues long. Written as DNA, the CDR3 is TGTGCCAGCAGTGACGGGTCTAGCGATACGCAGTATTTT. Protein: CASSDGSSDTQYF.

This clone was detected only a few times. The chain has TRBV7-9 and TRBJ2-1; D not resolved. The V gene lost 1 base and the J gene lost 8 bases, with 12 bases spanning the gap. From germline, CDR1 is SEHNR and CDR2 FQNEAQ (reference sequence). CDR3 size: 14 residues. The CDR3, as DNA: TGTGCCAGCAGCTTAGGGTCCTCCGCGGATGAGCAGTTCTTC. Translating it yields CASSLGSSADEQFF.

This clone came up a few times. The chain carries TRBV6-5 and TRBJ1-2; D perhaps matches TRBD1 (5 bases). The germline CDR1 and CDR2 sequences are MNHEY and SVGAGI. The CDR3 runs to 14 residues. V gave up 5 bases and J gave up 6 bases, with 16 bases separating them. The CDR3 reads CASSRGRGENGYTF. CDR3 DNA: TGTGCCAGCAGTAGGGGACGGGGAGAGAATGGCTACACCTTC.

The J gene is TRBJ2-5, the V gene TRBV5-1; 8 bases line up with TRBD1. The CDR3 consists of 15 residues. J lost 4 bases, V lost 4 bases, and 9 bases had no gene match. Germline values: CDR1 SGHRS, CDR2 YFSETQ. CDR3 nucleotide sequence: TGCGCCAGCAGCCCGAACCAAGGACAGGGAGAGACCCAGTACTTC. Amino acid sequence: CASSPNQGQGETQYF.

This clone was observed a few times. The rearrangement uses TRBV10-3 and TRBJ2-7, with 7 positions matching TRBD2. Trimming took 11 bases from V and 2 from J; bases not matched to a gene: 12. Germline-derived CDR1 and CDR2 are ENHRY and SYGVKD. The CDR3 consists of 14 residues. The CDR3 region has the DNA TGTGCCGGAGGGAGGGGAGATGGGGCCTACGAGCAGTACTTC. Translation gives CAGGRGDGAYEQYF.

V and J are TRBV4-3 and TRBJ2-4, with 7 positions matching TRBD2. V was pared by 4 bases and J by 5 bases, with 8 bases of the junction left unmatched. CDR1 is LGHNA and CDR2 is YSLEER in the germline V gene. The CDR3 is 15 residues long. The CDR3 DNA sequence: TGCGCCAGCAGCCCAAGACACAGCGGGGAAAACATTCAGTACTTC. Its protein is CASSPRHSGENIQYF.

The gene calls are TRBV4-3 and TRBJ1-5; no firm D call. This CDR3 is built from 13 residues. V lost 0 bases and J lost 6, with 6 bases in between. Per germline, CDR1 LGHNA and CDR2 YSLEER. Here the CDR3 DNA reads TGCGCCAGCAGCCAAGATGAGCTTCAGCCCCAGCATTTT. The encoded protein is CASSQDELQPQHF.

The V gene is TRBV7-2, the J gene TRBJ2-7; D not resolved. The CDR3 consists of 14 residues. In germline, CDR1 is SGHTA, CDR2 FQGNSA. Trimming took off 1 base at V and 2 bases at J, with 9 bases between the two ends. The CDR3 coding sequence is TGTGCCAGCAGCTTAGTTGGGATGGCCTACGAGCAGTACTTC. Residues: CASSLVGMAYEQYF.

This clone has just a few counts. The V call is TRBV27, the J call TRBJ2-3; D gene ambiguous. The V gene's germline CDR1 is MNHEY and CDR2 SMNVEV (reference sequence). V was pared by 6 bases and J by 1 base, with 14 bases between. The CDR3 spans 15 residues. The CDR3 region is CASSPRGPGTDTQYF. CDR3 in DNA: TGTGCCAGCAGCCCCCGTGGCCCTGGCACAGATACGCAGTATTTT.

In its sample, this clone was seen a few times. The chain carries TRBV21-1 and TRBJ1-5; no DNA check was done on the table's D call, TRBD1. TRBV21-1 is tagged as a pseudogene. This CDR3 is built from 14 residues. CDR3 loop: CASSTRTGGEPQHF. CDR3 coding DNA: TGTGCCAGCAGCACAAGGACAGGGGGCGAGCCCCAGCATTTT.

The rearrangement links TRBV7-3 to TRBJ2-7; D gene uncertain. Per the germline V gene, CDR1 is SGHTA and CDR2 is FQGTGA. The CDR3 is made up of 14 amino acids. The V end was cut by 5 bases, the J end by 4 bases, with 15 bases between. CDR3 DNA sequence: TGTGCCAGCAGCCCCTACGGCGGTTGGTACGAGCAGTACTTC. Its translation: CASSPYGGWYEQYF.

CDR3 in DNA: TGTGCCAGCACCCCGGGCGGCAGGGGACCCTACGAGCAGTACTTC. Translation: CASTPGGRGPYEQYF. This sequence joins TRBV28 and TRBJ2-7; D is perhaps TRBD1 (6 bases). CDR1 is MDHEN, CDR2 SYDVKM, per germline. The V end lost 7 bases, the J end lost 2 bases, and 18 bases lay between the germline ends. CDR3 size: 15 residues.

The chain recombines TRBV11-2 with TRBJ2-5; D is unresolved. Germline V CDR1 and CDR2: SGHAT, FQNNGV. The CDR3 sequence is 11 residues long. V lost 1 base and J 5 bases, leaving 2 bases between the germline ends. CDR3 in DNA: TGTGCCAGCAGCTTAGCCGAGACCCAGTACTTC. This encodes CASSLAETQYF.

The V and J genes are TRBV10-3 and TRBJ1-1; D unclear. Germline V CDR1 and CDR2: ENHRY, SYGVKD. The CDR3 loop spans 13 amino acids. Trimming stripped 7 bases from V and 6 bases from J, with 15 bases between. Here the CDR3 DNA reads TGTGCCATCAACCCGGGTCTTACCGCTGAAGCTTTCTTT. Translated, it gives CAINPGLTAEAFF.